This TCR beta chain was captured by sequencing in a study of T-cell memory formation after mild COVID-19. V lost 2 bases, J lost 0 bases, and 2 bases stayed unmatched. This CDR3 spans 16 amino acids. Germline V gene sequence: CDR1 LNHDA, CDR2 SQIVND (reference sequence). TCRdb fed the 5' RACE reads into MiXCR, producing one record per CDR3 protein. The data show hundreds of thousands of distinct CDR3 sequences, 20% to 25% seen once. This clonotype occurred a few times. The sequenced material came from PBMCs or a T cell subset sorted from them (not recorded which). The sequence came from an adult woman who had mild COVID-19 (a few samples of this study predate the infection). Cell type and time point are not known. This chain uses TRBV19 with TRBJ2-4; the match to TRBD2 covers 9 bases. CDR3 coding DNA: TGTGCCAGTAGTATATTTAGCGGGAGAGCCAAAAACATTCAGTACTTC. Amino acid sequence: CASSIFSGRAKNIQYF.